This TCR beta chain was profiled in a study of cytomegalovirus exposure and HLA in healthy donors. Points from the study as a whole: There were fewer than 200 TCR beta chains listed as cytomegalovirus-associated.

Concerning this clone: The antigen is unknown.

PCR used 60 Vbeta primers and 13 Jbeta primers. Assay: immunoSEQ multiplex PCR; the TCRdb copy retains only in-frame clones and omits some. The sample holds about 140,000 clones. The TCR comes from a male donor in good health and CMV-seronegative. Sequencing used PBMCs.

CDR3 in amino acids: CASSIVLPGQPQHF. The CDR3 coding sequence is TGTGCCAGTAGTATTGTCCTCCCGGGACAGCCCCAGCATTTT. The rearrangement links TRBV19 to TRBJ1-5; D ambiguous. Deletions cut 3 bases from V and 7 bases from J, with 13 bases between. Germline loops: CDR1 LNHDA, CDR2 SQIVND (reference sequence). The CDR3 extends over 14 amino acids.